The clone carrying this T cell receptor beta chain appeared many times. The data stem from a study of breast tumors, draining lymph nodes, adjacent tissues. The lymph nodes were axillary draining lymph nodes from breast cancer patients. TCRdb analysed the multiplex PCR reads with MiXCR anew, one entry per CDR3 protein. Found here are some 120,000 distinct CDR3 sequences, approximately 20% of them singletons; the top ten hold roughly 3.5%. The sequence derives from a female donor with breast cancer. Some clones in this sample may be carry-over from other donors' samples. Sample: axillary lymph node tissue.

CDR3 sequence reads: CASRQTGAGYNSPLHF. For the CDR3, the DNA is TGTGCCAGCAGGCAAACAGGGGCGGGCTATAATTCACCCCTCCACTTT. The V gene is TRBV5-5, the J gene TRBJ1-6; the match to TRBD1 covers 7 bases. Looked up from germline, CDR1 is SGHKS and CDR2 is YYEKEE (reference sequence). The CDR3 is made up of 16 amino acids. Germline trimming cut 5 bases from V and 3 bases from J; bases unmatched to any gene: 8.